This T cell receptor beta chain was recovered during a study of T cell changes during pregnancy in multiple sclerosis (dated by TCRdb to about 2019). As for the study more broadly: The study examined how the T cell repertoire changed over the course of pregnancy in women with multiple sclerosis.

From the cysteine through the phenylalanine, the CDR3 covers 14 amino acids. The sequence is cut down to CDR3 DNA, 42 bases in frame from base 1. V and J are trimmed by 2 bases and 6 bases, and the gene matches miss 6 bases of the junction. CDR1 and CDR2, per the germline V gene, are SGHDN and FVKESK. Concerning this clone: Its antigen specificity is not known. Per-base qualities were not stored, and no clone one base away is much larger.

Receptors were amplified or captured by the immunoSEQ multiplex PCR assay. Held by TCRdb, this immuneACCESS table contains in-frame sequences only and omits some clones. Under half of the omission traces to an unresolved V gene where checked; the cause of the rest is unknown. The table for this sample lists 30,000 to 40,000 clones; around 93% of them were counted only once. The ten largest clones represent around 2.7% of the sample. The receptor was derived from a female donor in good health, enrolled as a control in a pregnancy study. Sequences were derived from CD4+ T cells from peripheral blood mononuclear cells, sampled in the third trimester of pregnancy. The V and J genes are TRBV14 and TRBJ2-7; the central 8 bases match TRBD1. The DNA is as follows: TGTGCCAGCAGCCAATGGGACAGGTCTGCCGAGCAGTACTTC. Its translation reads: CASSQWDRSAEQYF.